The TCR beta chain under discussion was sequenced for a study of shared clonotypes between healthy human individuals. On this clone itself: Other DNA sequences in the sample encode the same CDR3.

CDR1 and CDR2 from the germline V gene are MNHNY and SVGAGI (reference sequence). The V and J ends lost 3 bases and 1 base, in that order; junction bases with no gene match: 3. This CDR3 contains 15 residues. The table came from immunoSEQ multiplex PCR; TCRdb's copy has only in-frame clones and leaves some out. The table lists around 620,000 clones, approximately 95% of them singletons. The naive CD8 fraction comprised CD45RO-negative cells positively selected for CCR7 and excluded terminally differentiated effector memory CD45RA+ cells. The V gene is TRBV6-6, the J gene TRBJ2-7; TRBD2 matches 10 bases. The sample consisted of naive CD8+ T cells sorted from blood. The origin of this receptor is a woman aged 25-40 years in good health. This chain's CDR3 is CASSYSSGSSYEQYF. The DNA for the CDR3 is TGTGCCAGCAGTTATTCTAGCGGGAGTTCCTACGAGCAGTACTTC.